The present T cell receptor (beta chain) was sequenced within a study of T cells expressing NK-cell markers (dated by TCRdb to between 2020 and 2021). Looking at the study overall: Seven or eight donors provided sorted CD3+CD56+NKG2C+, CD3+CD56+NKG2C- and CD3+CD56-NKG2C+ T-cell subsets, whose TCR beta-chain repertoires were profiled. Among the eight sequenced donors, only one was HCMV-seronegative, while the other seven were HCMV-seropositive. All eight donors whose samples were sequenced were randomly selected healthy volunteers, three of them men and five women. Illumina HiSeq 2000/2500, MiSeq or NextSeq was used to sequence libraries as 2 x 150 bp reads. Broader findings and caveats from the paper: Whether the expanded NKG2C-expressing T cell clones were specific for HCMV antigens remained unclear. Those dominant clonotypes were again the most abundant among CD3+CD56-NKG2C+ cells in several donors, at about 28.3-65%. In over five donors, the dominant CD3+CD56+NKG2C+ clonotypes were among the top 10 CD8+ clonotypes and accounted for roughly 1.0-8% of CD8+ T cells.

A commercial ELISA kit detecting HCMV-specific IgG in serum was used to determine HCMV serostatus. Peripheral blood mononuclear cells were isolated from blood by Ficoll density gradient centrifugation. With respect to this clonotype: The antigen this receptor binds is unknown.

Sequencer: Illumina HiSeq 2000. TCR beta cDNA libraries were made by 5'RACE template switching that added a universal primer site and unique molecular identifiers. cDNA synthesis was primed from the TCR beta constant segment and was followed by two successive PCR amplification steps. Concerning the study's data processing: Reads were demultiplexed and grouped by UMI with MIGEC, and clonotypes were assembled and quantified with MiTCR. To exclude erroneous sequences, only TCR cDNA sequences supported by at least two reads were retained. The tcR package was used for downstream repertoire analysis, and clonotypes were matched between fractions using CDR3 nucleotide sequence together with V segment. Antigen specificity was annotated against VDJdb with VDJmatch, allowing one amino acid substitution in CDR3. The reads underwent TCRdb reprocessing, giving one record for each CDR3 protein sequence and no DNA. These V and J calls rely on TCRdb rather than the paper's analysis. The sample table gives about 540,000 distinct CDR3 sequences. The ten most abundant clones make up approximately 3.6% of the sample.

CDR3 length: 17 amino acids, cysteine to phenylalanine. The DNA sequence is not available. Per the germline V gene, MNHEY is the CDR1 and SVGEGT is the CDR2. The chain is made from TRBV6-2 or TRBV6-3 and TRBJ2-7. The clonotype originates from a man between 18 and 29 years old in good health. Donor details come from another sample of the same person, matched by shared clones. Sequenced: blood T cells: a sorted CD56 or NKG2C T cell subset, CD4+ or CD8+ T cells, or bulk PBMC T cells (not recorded which). The CDR3 corresponds to CASSYSLSLGWTYEQYF.